The TCR beta chain described here comes from a study of shared clonotypes between healthy human individuals. V lost 6 bases and J 2 bases, leaving 14 bases between the germline ends. From germline, CDR1 is ENHRY and CDR2 SYGVKD. The length of the CDR3 is 15 residues. The method was immunoSEQ multiplex PCR; TCRdb's version includes in-frame clones alone and lacks a portion of them. The table has a few million clones, 90% to 95% seen once. The material sequenced was naive CD4+ T cells from PBMCs. Indicated subset: CD45RA+ positively selected. The sequence was obtained from a man aged 18 to 29 in good health. Some clones in this sample may be carry-over from other donors' samples. The gene calls are TRBV10-3 and TRBJ2-1, with unresolved D. The CDR3 protein is CAISPSPTTYNEQFF. The DNA for the CDR3 is TGTGCCATCAGCCCATCCCCGACAACCTACAATGAGCAGTTCTTC.